This T cell receptor (beta chain) emerged from a study of blood T cell repertoires in COVID-19. Study-level information: Nucleic acid was either cDNA or gDNA, and it came from T cells, B-cell-depleted T cells, or PBMCs.

In the study's own analysis: Amplification of reference gene primers was used by the study to estimate nucleated cell counts. Only in-frame clones appear in the TCRdb table, and some are missing; sequencing was by immunoSEQ multiplex PCR. V and J calls and clone size are given by that table; D and trimming were obtained from the DNA. The table lists hundreds of thousands of clones, 70% to 90% of them singletons. This CDR3 contains 13 residues. Germline CDR1 LNHDA, CDR2 SQIVND (reference sequence). V lost 5 bases, J lost 4 bases, and 4 bases stayed unmatched. This study enrolled people aged about 18 to 100 from about 24 US geographic areas.

The specimen sequenced was PBMCs or T cells enriched from blood (not recorded which). This clonotype originated in a woman aged 55-70 years who had recovered from COVID-19. V usage is TRBV19 and J usage is TRBJ1-2, with 7 bases fitting TRBD1. CDR3 bases: TGTGCCAGTAGTCTCGGGACAGTCTATGGCTACACCTTC. This sequence encodes CASSLGTVYGYTF.